The 29 T cell receptor beta chains reported below all come from one sample, sequenced in a study of blood T cells in healthy people across ages. Through a sample-barcoded 5' primer and a J-beta primer mix, a second PCR was run for roughly 7 to 11 cycles. TCRdb used MiXCR to reprocess the 5' RACE reads, holding one entry per CDR3 protein. In the table there are about 1.8 million distinct CDR3 sequences, about 49% of which are singletons. Sequenced: blood. The receptor source for this set is a woman between 35 and 50 years old in good health.

The chain joins TRBV27 to TRBJ2-3, with TRBD2 matching 12 bases. Trimming removed 7 bases from V and 4 bases from J; junction bases left unmatched: 6. Germline V lookup: CDR1 MNHEY, CDR2 SMNVEV (reference sequence). The CDR3 is 15 residues long. This chain's CDR3 is CASTPGLAGSDTQYF. The CDR3 DNA sequence: TGTGCCAGCACCCCGGGACTAGCGGGCTCAGATACGCAGTATTTT.

This clonotype was observed a single time. A junction end diverges from the germline sequence, so it may reflect a read error. The chain is built from TRBV20-1 and TRBJ1-2; the D is unclear. The CDR3 sequence is 13 residues long. The V gene's germline CDR1 is DFQATT and CDR2 SNEGSKA (reference sequence). CDR3 sequence: CSARPTTTRGYIF. DNA for the CDR3: TGCAGTGCTCGCCCGACCACGACCAGAGGCTACATCTTC.

This rearrangement joins TRBV29-1 to TRBJ1-2; the D gene is possibly TRBD1 (6 bases). V was shortened by 4 bases and J by 6 bases, with 12 bases between the two germline ends. The CDR3 has 12 amino acids. The V gene's germline CDR1 is SQVTM and CDR2 ANQGSEA. The CDR3 DNA follows: TGCAGCGTTGGTCACAGGGAGGATGGCTACACCTTC. Encoded protein: CSVGHREDGYTF.

The genes are TRBV7-2 and TRBJ2-1; TRBD2 is a possible D gene (7 bases). Deletions cut 3 bases from V and 8 bases from J, with 20 bases between. Germline assignment: CDR1 SGHTA and CDR2 FQGNSA. This CDR3 has 16 amino acids. The DNA of the CDR3 is TGTGCCAGCAGCTTCCAAGGCTCAACAGGGAGGGATGAGCAGTTCTTC. Encoded protein: CASSFQGSTGRDEQFF.

V usage is TRBV3-1 and J usage is TRBJ2-5, with 11 bases matching TRBD2. CDR1 is LGHDT, CDR2 YNNKEL, per germline (reference sequence). V lost 1 base, J lost 11 bases, and 12 bases stayed unmatched. The CDR3 sequence is 16 residues long. This chain's CDR3 is CASSQASSGGTGWQYF. The CDR3 nucleotides are TGTGCCAGCAGCCAAGCCTCTAGCGGGGGGACGGGTTGGCAGTACTTC.

The V and J genes are TRBV5-5 and TRBJ1-1; D is unclear. V was shortened by 2 bases and J by 1 base, with 12 bases between the two germline ends. The CDR3 sequence is 15 residues long. Germline lookup yields CDR1 SGHKS and CDR2 YYEKEE (reference sequence). The DNA of the CDR3 is TGTGCCAGCAGCTTAAACGGATTCGCGAACACTGAAGCTTTCTTT. Its translation is CASSLNGFANTEAFF.

The V gene is TRBV3-1, the J gene TRBJ2-7; no reliable D call. V was shortened by 1 base and J by 5 bases, with 9 bases between the two germline ends. The CDR3 consists of 13 residues. In germline, CDR1 is LGHDT, CDR2 YNNKEL (reference sequence). CDR3 sequence: CASSQALVNEQYF. CDR3 in DNA: TGTGCCAGCAGCCAAGCCCTAGTTAACGAGCAGTACTTC.

Only a few counts were recorded for this clonotype. This sequence joins TRBV4-2 and TRBJ2-5; a possible D gene is TRBD2 (6 bases). Between the trimmed V and J ends, which lost 0 bases and 4 bases, there was a span of 15 bases. Germline-derived CDR1 and CDR2 are LGHNA and YNFKEQ. The CDR3 is 16 amino acids. CDR3 amino acids: CASSQDRFAGLETQYF. CDR3 sequence (DNA): TGTGCCAGCAGCCAAGATCGATTCGCGGGGTTAGAGACCCAGTACTTC.

This chain links TRBV4-1 with TRBJ1-2; D gene ambiguous. The CDR3 sequence is 16 residues long. Per the germline V gene, CDR1 is MGHRA and CDR2 is YSYEKL. The V end lost 0 bases, the J end lost 2 bases, and 13 bases lay between the germline ends. In DNA form, the CDR3 reads TGCGCCAGCAGCCAAGACCAAGAGGGATACAACTATGGCTACACCTTC. It encodes CASSQDQEGYNYGYTF.

The chain carries TRBV14 and TRBJ2-5; either TRBD1 or TRBD2 may supply D (5 bases each). The DNA matches TRBJ2-7 better at its end, which makes the J call doubtful. The CDR3 runs to 17 residues. Germline CDR1 is SGHDN and CDR2 is FVKESK. CDR3 sequence: CASSQWSGPLPTYEQYF. CDR3 coding DNA: TGTGCCAGCAGCCAATGGTCGGGGCCACTTCCTACCTACGAGCAGTACTTC.

CDR3 coding DNA: TGCGCCAGCAGCGGGGGGCTAGCTGCAGTCTATGAGCAGTTCTTC. It is translated as CASSGGLAAVYEQFF. The chain uses TRBV5-1 and TRBJ2-1, with D perhaps TRBD1 or TRBD2 (6 bases each). The ends were cut back, 4 bases at V and 8 bases at J, with 19 bases in the middle. Germline V gene data show CDR1 as SGHRS and CDR2 as YFSETQ. The CDR3 runs to 15 residues.

The V gene is TRBV7-2, the J gene TRBJ2-5, with a possible D match to TRBD2 (6 bases). The CDR3 runs to 17 residues. V gave up 5 bases and J gave up 6 bases, with 25 bases separating them. Germline assignment: CDR1 SGHTA and CDR2 FQGNSA. CDR3 bases: TGTGCCAGCAGCCTCCTTGTAGCTAGCGATCTCCTAAAGACCCAGTACTTC. This translates into CASSLLVASDLLKTQYF.

This clonotype was observed at least ten times. V gene TRBV6-5 combines with J gene TRBJ2-3, with D maybe TRBD1 (6 bases). This CDR3 has 14 residues. Germline V gene sequence: CDR1 MNHEY, CDR2 SVGAGI. V lost 2 bases and J 3 bases, leaving 9 bases between the germline ends. CDR3 sequence reads: CASSYRGLTDTQYF. Written as DNA, the CDR3 is TGTGCCAGCAGTTACAGGGGGTTGACAGATACGCAGTATTTT.

The table lists this clonotype with a few counts. V is TRBV10-3 and J is TRBJ2-4; D gene ambiguous. There are 14 residues in the CDR3. Germline values: CDR1 ENHRY, CDR2 SYGVKD. V shed 0 bases and J shed 3 bases, with 6 bases lying between them. Here the CDR3 DNA reads TGTGCCATCAGTGAGTCCGTAGACAAAAACATTCAGTACTTC. Its protein is CAISESVDKNIQYF.

The chain's CDR3 is CASSLKSGGATEAFF. The CDR3 DNA reads TGTGCCAGCAGCCTAAAATCCGGGGGGGCCACTGAAGCTTTCTTT. The chain combines TRBV3-1 with TRBJ1-1; D is possibly TRBD1 (6 bases). The V gene lost 4 bases and the J gene lost 4 bases, with 16 bases spanning the gap. Germline V lookup: CDR1 LGHDT, CDR2 YNNKEL (reference sequence). CDR3 size: 15 residues.

The chain carries TRBV12-3 or TRBV12-4 and TRBJ1-1; weak D call: TRBD1 (5 bases). The CDR3 has 11 amino acids. V lost 7 bases and J 8 bases, leaving 11 bases between the germline ends. CDR3 amino acids: CASTIRGEAFF. CDR3 nucleotides: TGTGCCAGCACCATAAGGGGAGAAGCTTTCTTT.

The rearrangement uses TRBV4-1 and TRBJ2-5; 9 bases fit TRBD1. The J call is uncertain, as TRBJ2-7 better fits the DNA end. Germline V gene sequence: CDR1 MGHRA, CDR2 YSYEKL. The CDR3 spans 17 residues. For the CDR3, the DNA is TGCGCCAGCAGCCGAGGGACCCTGGGACAGGGTGGCAACGAGCAGTACTTC. Translation gives CASSRGTLGQGGNEQYF.

The rearrangement links TRBV2 to TRBJ1-6, with 8 nucleotides matching TRBD1. This CDR3 has 14 residues. Trimming removed 2 bases from V and 9 bases from J; junction bases left unmatched: 3. Germline CDR1 reads SNHLY; CDR2 reads FYNNEI. CDR3 region: CASSERTGSSPLHF. The CDR3 DNA reads TGTGCCAGCAGTGAAAGGACAGGGAGTTCACCCCTCCACTTT.

This chain uses TRBV4-1 with TRBJ1-4; no reliable D call. Trimming removed 0 bases at V and 0 bases at J, with 14 bases between. CDR3 length: 18 residues. Germline CDR1 and CDR2: MGHRA and YSYEKL. CDR3 sequence reads: CASSQDKERRATNEKLFF. Here the CDR3 DNA reads TGCGCCAGCAGCCAAGATAAGGAGAGGAGAGCAACTAATGAAAAACTGTTTTTT.

This clonotype occurred a few times. This rearrangement joins TRBV12-3 or TRBV12-4 to TRBJ2-7, with 11 bases fitting TRBD2. The end of the DNA is better explained by TRBJ2-5, so the J call may be wrong. There are 16 residues in the CDR3. CDR3 DNA sequence: TGTGCCAGCAGTTTAATAGCGGGGGGGCCGATCGAGACCCAGTACTTC. It codes for CASSLIAGGPIETQYF.

The chain combines TRBV20-1 with TRBJ1-4; D is possibly TRBD1 (6 bases). The CDR3 totals 15 residues. The germline CDR1 and CDR2 sequences are DFQATT and SNEGSKA (reference sequence). V shed 1 base and J shed 4 bases, with 13 bases lying between them. The CDR3 DNA is TGCAGTGCTAGAGTATTGGACAGCATTAATGAAAAACTGTTTTTT. Its protein product is CSARVLDSINEKLFF.

This clonotype was counted once. This chain joins TRBV12-3 or TRBV12-4 and TRBJ1-2; no definite D call. V lost 9 bases and J lost 4, with 18 bases in between. The CDR3 has 14 residues. This chain's CDR3 is CASTAGNAIYGYTF. Here the CDR3 DNA reads TGTGCCAGTACTGCTGGAAACGCTATCTATGGCTACACCTTC.

In this sample, this clonotype turned up a few times. This sequence joins TRBV27 and TRBJ2-1; TRBD1 matches 9 bases. The CDR3 spans 17 residues. Losses at the gene ends were 2 bases for V and 1 base for J; bases not matched to a gene: 6. Germline V lookup: CDR1 MNHEY, CDR2 SMNVEV (reference sequence). CDR3 amino acids: CASSLTGGGGSYNEQFF. The DNA for the CDR3 is TGTGCCAGCAGTTTAACAGGGGGCGGTGGTTCCTACAATGAGCAGTTCTTC.

In its sample, this clonotype was seen a few times. The chain combines TRBV2 with TRBJ2-7, with D perhaps matching TRBD2 (5 bases). The germline CDR1 and CDR2 sequences are SNHLY and FYNNEI. The CDR3 is 14 amino acids. V gave up 8 bases and J gave up 3 bases, with 17 bases separating them. The CDR3 protein is CASAGLTLYYEQYF. CDR3 DNA sequence: TGTGCCAGCGCCGGACTGACCTTATACTACGAGCAGTACTTC. Complete variable domain (other parts from reference TRBV2 and TRBJ2-7): EPEVTQTPSHQVTQMGQEVILRCVPISNHLYFYWYRQILGQKVEFLVSFYNNEISEKSEIFDDQFSVERPDGSNFTLKIRSTKLEDSAMYFCASAGLTLYYEQYFGPGTRLTVT.

The V call is TRBV5-1, the J call TRBJ2-1; 8 positions agree with TRBD2. This CDR3 contains 14 residues. V shed 6 bases, J shed 12 bases, and the junction held 14 bases outside the gene matches. Germline V gene lookup returns CDR1 SGHRS and CDR2 YFSETQ. The CDR3 sequence: CASNSLAGGRGQFF. The CDR3 region has the DNA TGCGCCAGCAATAGTCTAGCGGGTGGAAGAGGGCAGTTCTTC. The full variable domain, rest sourced from reference TRBV5-1 and TRBJ2-1, is KAGVTQTPRYLIKTRGQQVTLSCSPISGHRSVSWYQQTPGQGLQFLFEYFSETQRNKGNFPGRFSGRQFSNSRSEMNVSTLELGDSALYLCASNSLAGGRGQFFGPGTRLTVL.

This chain links TRBV6-2 or TRBV6-3 with TRBJ2-1; perhaps D is TRBD1 or TRBD2 (7 bases each). Germline V gene data show CDR1 as MNHEY and CDR2 as SVGEGT. The V end was cut by 5 bases, the J end by 12 bases, with 17 bases between. The CDR3 length is 13 residues. As DNA, the CDR3 is TGTGCCAGCAGTCTGACGACAGGGAGGGTGCAGTTCTTC. Translated, it gives CASSLTTGRVQFF.

CDR3 DNA: TGCGCCAGCAGCCAAGGGGGGCTCGGAGCAAACGAGCAGTACTTC. It translates to CASSQGGLGANEQYF. This chain joins TRBV4-3 and TRBJ2-7; a possible D gene is TRBD1 (6 bases). Trimming took 1 base from V and 5 from J, leaving 15 bases between them. This CDR3 region has 15 residues. Germline loops: CDR1 LGHNA, CDR2 YSLEER.

This chain connects TRBV5-6 to TRBJ1-4; maybe TRBD1 (5 bases). The V end was cut by 4 bases, the J end by 6 bases, with 19 bases between. CDR1 SGHDT and CDR2 YYEEEE come from the germline V gene. The CDR3 is 16 amino acids. The CDR3 loop reads CASSGTRAVGYEKLFF. DNA for the CDR3: TGTGCCAGCAGCGGGACCCGGGCAGTCGGGTATGAAAAACTGTTTTTT.

The rearrangement uses TRBV4-1 and TRBJ1-2; TRBD1 might be the D (5 bases). Trimming took 0 bases from V and 4 from J, leaving 18 bases between them. The CDR3 consists of 17 residues. CDR1 and CDR2 from the germline V gene are MGHRA and YSYEKL. The CDR3 spells CASSQDGALGVSYGYTF. The CDR3 coding sequence is TGCGCCAGCAGCCAAGATGGGGCCCTCGGGGTTTCCTATGGCTACACCTTC.